The 6 T cell receptor beta chains listed next were all sequenced from one sample in a study of Ad26.COV2.S vaccination and SARS-CoV-2 variants. Libraries were prepared by immunoSEQ multiplex PCR; TCRdb keeps only in-frame clonotypes and omits some of them. The sample lists around 370,000 clones, around 84% occurring once. This sample's treatment: about 20 received Ad26.COV2.S at low or high dose, single or two shots; several received placebo; per-sample allocation not given. On day 63 after the first injection, vaccine and placebo recipients gave samples. The sequences come from peripheral blood, collected in a trial of Ad26.COV2.S vaccine versus placebo. The source is a person between 18 and 65 years old who received the Ad26.COV2.S COVID-19 vaccine or a placebo.

V gene TRBV9 combines with J gene TRBJ2-7, with D unclear. There are 14 residues in the CDR3. Germline-derived CDR1 and CDR2 are SGDLS and YYNGEE. Trimming took off 0 bases at V and 3 bases at J, with 10 bases between the two ends. The CDR3 DNA reads as TGTGCCAGCAGCGTAGAACCGCAAAGCTACGAGCAGTACTTC. Its translation: CASSVEPQSYEQYF.

The chain has TRBV14 and TRBJ2-1; 10 nucleotides agree with TRBD2. The V segment lost 5 bases and the J segment 1 base; nucleotides outside the gene matches: 11. Germline V CDR1 and CDR2: SGHDN, FVKESK. This CDR3 spans 18 amino acids. CDR3 protein: CASSSMGSGRWSYNEQFF. CDR3 nucleotides: TGTGCCAGCAGCTCTATGGGTAGCGGGAGGTGGTCCTACAATGAGCAGTTCTTC.

The rearrangement links TRBV2 to TRBJ1-1, with 9 nucleotides matching TRBD1. The germline CDR1 and CDR2 sequences are SNHLY and FYNNEI. CDR3 length: 14 amino acids. The ends lost 4 bases at V and 5 bases at J; junction bases unmatched: 5. The DNA of the CDR3 is TGTGCCAGCAGTGGTAACAGGGGGCGGACTGAAGCTTTCTTT. Translated, it gives CASSGNRGRTEAFF.

This chain connects TRBV5-6 to TRBJ2-2; D not certain. V was cut by 1 base and J by 6 bases, with 7 bases left in between. CDR3 length: 13 amino acids. Germline V gene data show CDR1 as SGHDT and CDR2 as YYEEEE. CDR3 in amino acids: CASSLTNPGELFF. In nucleotides, the CDR3 is TGTGCCAGCAGCTTGACTAATCCCGGGGAGCTGTTTTTT.

The chain employs TRBV24-1 and TRBJ2-1, with 7 bases matching TRBD1. V shed 3 bases and J 2 bases; nucleotides not matched to a gene: 6. The germline V gene encodes CDR1 KGHDR and CDR2 SFDVKD. This CDR3 region has 16 residues. The CDR3 DNA sequence: TGTGCCACCAGTGATCACCTTAGGGGGCCCTACAATGAGCAGTTCTTC. It codes for CATSDHLRGPYNEQFF.

This clone was observed a handful of times. The chain links TRBV5-4 to TRBJ2-1; TRBD2 matches at 13 bases. Germline V lookup: CDR1 SGHNT, CDR2 YYREEE (reference sequence). V lost 4 bases, J lost 4 bases, and 5 bases stayed unmatched. The CDR3 is 16 residues long. The CDR3 nucleotides are TGTGCCAGCAGCCGGACTAGCGGGGGCCGATACAATGAGCAGTTCTTC. It translates to CASSRTSGGRYNEQFF.